This T cell receptor beta chain appears in the sequencing data of a study of CD8+CD57+ T cells in acquired aplastic anemia. Study information: Sorted CD4+ and CD8+ cells gave an average of approximately 3 ug of DNA.

Those patients picked for sequencing had displayed CD8+CD57+ cell expansion on flow cytometry. Severe acquired aplastic anemia was the diagnosis recorded for all patients. Among the patients, none had received any therapy at the time of blood sampling. Study results and caveats: CD8+ Simpson's diversity showed no significant patient-control difference.

In its sample, this clonotype was seen many times. Its antigen is unidentified. Genomic DNA provided the template from which TCR beta VDJ and CDR3 profiles were obtained. TCRdb re-called the reads through MiXCR, storing one row per CDR3 protein. This table has some 200,000 distinct CDR3 sequences, approximately 48% appearing once. Losses at the gene ends were 3 bases for V and 4 bases for J; bases not matched to a gene: 3. CDR3 size: 15 residues. Germline CDR1 SGDLS, CDR2 YYNGEE. The sequence came from a human donor with aplastic anemia. Sample: sorted CD4+, CD8+, or CD8+CD57+ T cells (not recorded which) from PBMCs. V is TRBV9 and J is TRBJ1-3; 11 bases align to TRBD1. DNA for the CDR3: TGTGCCAGCAGCGGAGGGACAGGGGGAGGAAACACCATATATTTT. Translating gives CASSGGTGGGNTIYF.